This T cell receptor (beta chain) comes out of a study of PD-1 blockade in mismatch repair-deficient tumors. Study-wide results and limits: Tumor-resident clones, often absent from pretreatment blood, expanded after pembrolizumab and then contracted.

Data came from immunoSEQ multiplex PCR; TCRdb stores just in-frame clones and leaves some out. The table shows more than 40,000 clones, with 65% to 85% occurring only once. This clone has only a few counts. As yet, its antigen is unknown. There are 14 residues in the CDR3. Looked up from germline, CDR1 is SGHTA and CDR2 is FQGNSA. V was clipped by 2 bases and J by 3 bases, with 9 bases between them. Material: peripheral blood, obtained roughly 21 weeks after starting pembrolizumab. The rearrangement links TRBV7-2 to TRBJ2-3; no definite D call. The clonotype comes from an adult with mismatch repair-deficient cancer. In DNA, the CDR3 is TGTGCCAGCAGCTTATCCGTCGGTACAGATACGCAGTATTTT. Its protein product is CASSLSVGTDTQYF.